This is a list of T cell receptor beta chains from one sample in a study of T cells after yellow fever vaccination. Via MiXCR, TCRdb re-called the 5' RACE reads, giving one row per CDR3 protein. The data contain 450,000 to 600,000 distinct CDR3 sequences, about 14% of them seen just once; the ten biggest clones take up more than 13%. The sequencing here drew on PBMCs, taken on the day of the yellow fever booster vaccination. The receptors originated from a young man who received the YFV17D yellow fever vaccine. Each CDR3 is given without its conserved first and last residue.

TRBJ2-7 | TRBV6-1 | ASRIGTLAYEQY
TRBJ2-7 | TRBV7-2 | ASSILWESEQY
TRBJ2-5 | TRBV5-1 | ASSFPNRQETQY
TRBJ1-1 | TRBV29-1 | SGSTGMNTEAF
TRBJ2-5 | TRBV2 | ASSYHPGQGMETQY
TRBJ2-1 | TRBV20-1 | SAERAGGSYNEQF
TRBJ2-1 | TRBV24-1 | ATSDWTGNNEQF
TRBJ1-2 | TRBV19 | ASSAGQGNYGYT
TRBJ2-2 | TRBV7-2 | ASSFGGSHTGELF
TRBJ2-5 | TRBV9 | ASSVGEAGRGETQY
TRBJ1-5 | TRBV19 | ASSIVGGTTSNQPQH
TRBJ2-1 | TRBV5-1 | ASSFGRGSKDNEQF
TRBJ1-1 | TRBV30 | AWSADRGLATEAF
TRBJ1-4 | TRBV20-1 | SASRGGRGGREKLF
TRBJ2-5 | TRBV7-8 | ASSLPGTSGKETQY
TRBJ2-1 | TRBV18 | ASSGLAYNEQF
TRBJ2-5 | TRBV12-3/TRBV12-4 | ASSLEFHWGQETQY
TRBJ1-1 | TRBV18 | ASSLQALNTEAF
TRBJ2-3 | TRBV20-1 | SARSGYTQY
TRBJ1-5 | TRBV30 | AWNTDFSNQPQH
TRBJ2-1 | TRBV7-8 | ASSFIVRGLYNEQF
TRBJ2-3 | TRBV18 | ASSPATRSDTQY
TRBJ2-5 | TRBV9 | ASSVSPQGKQETQY
TRBJ2-1 | TRBV20-1 | SASAGGSFNEQF
TRBJ2-5 | TRBV29-1 | SVGTSGRETQY
TRBJ2-7 | TRBV5-1 | ASSQLGGPYEQY
TRBJ2-5 | TRBV7-9 | ASSSGLAQETQY
TRBJ1-2 | TRBV4-3 | ASSQDRTGGGYGYT
TRBJ1-5 | TRBV5-6 | ASSHRGGPNQPQH
TRBJ1-1 | TRBV5-1 | ASSMRTGSFGTEAF
TRBJ2-6 | TRBV5-1 | ASSLLTGFSGANVLT
TRBJ2-7 | TRBV7-9 | ASSLDVYQGNEQY
TRBJ2-7 | TRBV29-1 | SVAGTGTYEQY
TRBJ2-7 | TRBV20-1 | SAPIPSGRTNEQY
TRBJ2-1 | TRBV7-3 | ASSPRLAGGNNEQF
TRBJ2-3 | TRBV7-9 | ASSAGTYRSPDTQY
TRBJ2-1 | TRBV7-7 | ASSLDGNEQF
TRBJ2-7 | TRBV12-3/TRBV12-4 | ASSLATGTERYEQY
TRBJ2-3 | TRBV2 | ASSYLAGESTDTQY
TRBJ2-1 | TRBV4-3 | ASSQDSSLGDLNEQF